Listed below are T cell receptor beta chains from one sample, sequenced in a study of blood T cell repertoires in COVID-19. The repertoire was sequenced with immunoSEQ multiplex PCR; TCRdb's copy has only in-frame clones and lacks some. The data show fewer than 350,000 clones, 75% to 90% seen once. Sequenced sample: peripheral blood. These receptors were collected from a man between 35 and 55 years old with acute or convalescent COVID-19. The CDR3 runs from the conserved cysteine through the conserved F or W. D genes are given only for firm matches. Some rows have no size entry. The others give once, few or many, or a class for an expanded clone.

J gene,V gene,clone size,D gene,CDR3 protein,CDR3 DNA
TRBJ1-4,TRBV10-3,NA,TRBD1,CAISPDRGGEKLFF,TGTGCCATCAGCCCTGACAGGGGAGGGGAAAAACTGTTTTTT
TRBJ2-2,TRBV19,NA,TRBD1,CASRGTVNTGELFF,TGTGCCAGTAGGGGGACAGTTAACACCGGGGAGCTGTTTTTT
TRBJ2-3,TRBV7-2,NA,NA,CASRRQRTTTDTQYF,TGTGCCAGCAGGCGTCAAAGGACTACCACAGATACGCAGTATTTT
TRBJ1-2,TRBV5-4,few,NA,CASRPPGDYGYTF,TGTGCCAGCAGACCCCCGGGAGACTATGGCTACACCTTC
TRBJ1-4,TRBV15,NA,NA,CATSRGVINEKLFF,TGTGCCACCAGCCGGGGGGTGATTAATGAAAAACTGTTTTTT
TRBJ2-7,TRBV14,NA,TRBD1,CASSGGQGYEQYF,TGTGCCAGCAGCGGGGGACAGGGGTACGAGCAGTACTTC
TRBJ1-5,TRBV7-2,NA,NA,CASSSGQYSNQPQHF,TGTGCCAGCAGCTCAGGACAGTATAGCAATCAGCCCCAGCATTTT
TRBJ1-1,TRBV5-6,NA,NA,CASSLARGWGNTEAFF,TGTGCCAGCAGCTTGGCTCGGGGATGGGGGAACACTGAAGCTTTCTTT
TRBJ2-3,TRBV3-1/TRBV3-2,NA,NA,CASSQFSSSTQYF,TGTGCCAGCAGCCAATTTAGCAGCAGTACGCAGTATTTT
TRBJ1-3,TRBV19,NA,NA,CASSPTGGNTIYF,TGTGCCAGTAGCCCTACTGGTGGAAACACCATATATTTT
TRBJ1-1,TRBV29-1,NA,TRBD1,CSVVRQGESTEAFF,TGCAGCGTTGTACGACAGGGAGAGAGCACTGAAGCTTTCTTT
TRBJ1-1,TRBV24-1,NA,NA,CATSDPGVTEAFF,TGTGCCACCAGTGATCCCGGGGTTACTGAAGCTTTCTTT
TRBJ1-1,TRBV5-1,NA,NA,CASSSLVRSHGAFF,TGCGCCAGCAGCTCCCTCGTCAGGTCACACGGAGCTTTCTTT
TRBJ1-2,TRBV12-5,few,TRBD1,CASGLWGQANYGYTF,TGTGCTAGTGGTTTGTGGGGACAGGCTAACTATGGCTACACCTTC
TRBJ2-1,TRBV12-5,NA,TRBD1,CASSDQGVRDNEQFF,TGTGCTAGTAGTGACCAGGGGGTAAGGGACAATGAGCAGTTCTTC
TRBJ2-3,TRBV18,NA,NA,CASSPSSLRDTQYF,TGTGCCAGCTCACCGTCCTCCCTGCGAGATACGCAGTATTTT
TRBJ1-2,TRBV5-1,NA,NA,CASSRWQGGEGYTF,TGCGCCAGCAGCCGTTGGCAGGGCGGAGAAGGCTACACCTTC
TRBJ2-7,TRBV10-3,few,TRBD1,CAIKGDSSYEQYF,TGTGCCATCAAGGGGGACAGCTCCTACGAGCAGTACTTC
TRBJ1-1,TRBV5-5,NA,NA,CASSLDLRITEAFF,TGTGCCAGCAGCTTGGACCTGAGAATCACTGAAGCTTTCTTT
TRBJ1-4,TRBV6-1,NA,NA,CASSDPGQVNEKLFF,TGTGCCAGCAGTGATCCCGGACAAGTCAATGAAAAACTGTTTTTT
TRBJ2-3,TRBV19,NA,TRBD1,CASSTRGTGGGDTQYF,TGTGCCAGTAGTACCCGAGGGACAGGGGGTGGGGATACGCAGTATTTT
TRBJ2-7,TRBV14,NA,TRBD1,CASSRDSSYEQYF,TGTGCCAGCAGCCGGGACAGCTCCTACGAGCAGTACTTC
TRBJ2-1,TRBV19,NA,NA,CASSIVGSYNEQFF,TGTGCCAGTAGTATAGTGGGCAGCTACAATGAGCAGTTCTTC
TRBJ1-1,TRBV30,NA,NA,CAWRRGGGLDTEAFF,TGTGCCTGGAGGCGGGGGGGAGGGTTGGACACTGAAGCTTTCTTT
TRBJ2-7,TRBV5-1,NA,TRBD1,CASSPTPGTGAYEQYF,TGCGCCAGCAGCCCTACTCCCGGGACAGGAGCCTACGAGCAGTACTTC
TRBJ1-5,TRBV28,NA,NA,CASSFPQGSNQPQHF,TGTGCCAGCAGTTTCCCCCAGGGGAGCAATCAGCCCCAGCATTTT
TRBJ2-3,TRBV5-6,NA,TRBD2,CASSPLAGSTDTQYF,TGTGCCAGCAGCCCCCTAGCGGGGAGCACAGATACGCAGTATTTT
TRBJ1-2,TRBV27,NA,NA,CASHHIAAIYGYTF,TGTGCCAGTCATCATATAGCAGCCATCTATGGCTACACCTTC
TRBJ2-1,TRBV19,NA,NA,CASSRQALFDNEQFF,TGTGCCAGTAGTAGGCAGGCGCTATTCGACAATGAGCAGTTCTTC
TRBJ2-5,TRBV7-6,NA,NA,CASSRDSAMETQYF,TGTGCCAGCAGTCGGGACTCAGCCATGGAGACCCAGTACTTC
TRBJ1-2,TRBV12-5,NA,TRBD1,CASAPGGRGYGYTF,TGTGCTAGTGCCCCAGGGGGCAGGGGTTATGGCTACACCTTC